One T cell receptor (beta chain) is described in this entry. What this receptor recognizes is not known. No base qualities exist here, and no much larger clone lies one base off it. Checkpoint therapy was initiated 14 to 28 days after autologous transplant, and ipilimumab was administered at 1 mg/kg intravenously on day 1 of selected weeks. Nivolumab was given at 3 mg/kg intravenously on day 1 of weeks 1, 4, 7, 10, and every two weeks through week 26. Combined checkpoint inhibition with ipilimumab and nivolumab as consolidation after autologous stem cell transplantation was tested in a Phase Ib clinical trial. The sample originates from a study of ipilimumab plus nivolumab after autologous stem cell transplantation (dated by TCRdb to the early 2020s). General notes on the study: The median number of doses received by trial patients was roughly 5 for ipilimumab and roughly eight for nivolumab. The myeloma cohort included high-risk transplant-naive patients and patients relapsing within 3 years of a first autologous transplant. Patients undergoing autologous transplant for high-risk diffuse large B cell lymphoma, mature T cell lymphoma, or multiple myeloma were enrolled in the trial. The intent-to-treat population of the trial consisted of some 36 patients.

The library came from the immunoSEQ multiplex PCR assay. TCRdb holds this immuneACCESS table with in-frame rearrangements only. Some clones are missing; in checked studies, unresolved V genes explain under half, and the rest has no known cause. This sample comprises some 45,000 clones, more than 70% of them detected only once. Around 0.9% of the sample rests with the top ten. Study-level results and caveats: The authors concluded that, as post-transplant consolidation, combined checkpoint inhibition appeared tolerable. The authors stated that profiles of the T cell receptor repertoire, regulatory T cell phenotype and gut microbiota provided a biologic rationale for studying this approach further.

This TCR was sampled from a male donor with multiple myeloma. Source: PBMCs, taken in a trial of ipilimumab plus nivolumab as post-transplant consolidation.

CDR3 reads: CSVLTRSYGYTF. The bases are TGCAGCGTCCTCACTAGATCCTATGGCTACACCTTC. The chain employs TRBV29-1 and TRBJ1-2, with no confident D gene call. From a lookup of the germline V gene, CDR1 and CDR2 are SQVTM and ANQGSEA. The V end loses 6 bases and the J end loses 4 bases, and a stretch of 12 bases separates them. Counted from cysteine to phenylalanine, this CDR3 has 12 amino acids. Of all the DNA, just the CDR3 is kept, 36 bases in frame from base 1. This CDR3, with the reference TRBV29-1 and TRBJ1-2 proteins standing in past its ends, gives the full variable domain SAVISQKPSRDICQRGTSLTIQCQVDSQVTMMFWYRQQPGQSLTLIATANQGSEATYESGFVIDKFPISRPNLTFSTLTVSNMSPEDSSIYLCSVLTRSYGYTFGSGTRLTVV.